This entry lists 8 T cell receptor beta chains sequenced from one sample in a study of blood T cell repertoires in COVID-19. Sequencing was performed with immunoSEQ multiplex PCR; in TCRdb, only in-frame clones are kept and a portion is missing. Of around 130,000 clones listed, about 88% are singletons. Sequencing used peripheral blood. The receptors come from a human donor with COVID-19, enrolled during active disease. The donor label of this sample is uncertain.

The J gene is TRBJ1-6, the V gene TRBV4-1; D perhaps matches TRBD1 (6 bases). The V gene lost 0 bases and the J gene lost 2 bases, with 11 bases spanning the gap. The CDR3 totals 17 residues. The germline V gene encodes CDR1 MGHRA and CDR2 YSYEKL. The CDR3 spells CASSQEAGATYNSPLHF. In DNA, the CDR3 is TGCGCCAGCAGCCAAGAGGCAGGGGCAACCTATAATTCACCCCTCCACTTT.

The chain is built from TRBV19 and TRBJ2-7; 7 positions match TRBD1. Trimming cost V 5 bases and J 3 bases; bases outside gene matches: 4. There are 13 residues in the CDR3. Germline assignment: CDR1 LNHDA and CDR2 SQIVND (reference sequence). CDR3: CASSPGDSYEQYF. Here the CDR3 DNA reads TGTGCCAGTAGTCCTGGGGACAGCTACGAGCAGTACTTC.

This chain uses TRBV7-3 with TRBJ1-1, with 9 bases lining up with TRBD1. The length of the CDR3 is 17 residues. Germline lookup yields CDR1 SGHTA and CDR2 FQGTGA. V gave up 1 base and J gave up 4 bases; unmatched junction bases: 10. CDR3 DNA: TGTGCCAGCAGCTTAAGGGCTCCGGGACAGGGTACCACTGAAGCTTTCTTT. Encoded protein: CASSLRAPGQGTTEAFF.

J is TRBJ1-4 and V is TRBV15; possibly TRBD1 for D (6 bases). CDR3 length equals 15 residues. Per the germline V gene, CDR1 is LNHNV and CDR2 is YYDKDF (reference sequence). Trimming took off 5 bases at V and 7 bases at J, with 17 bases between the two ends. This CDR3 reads CATSGPGGGSEKLFF. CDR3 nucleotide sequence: TGTGCCACCAGCGGCCCGGGGGGCGGGAGTGAAAAACTGTTTTTT.

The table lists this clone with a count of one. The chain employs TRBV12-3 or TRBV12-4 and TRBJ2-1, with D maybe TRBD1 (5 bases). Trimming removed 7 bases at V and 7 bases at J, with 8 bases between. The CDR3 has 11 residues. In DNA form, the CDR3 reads TGTGCCAGCAATCCAGGGAATGAGCAGTTCTTC. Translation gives CASNPGNEQFF.

CDR3 DNA: TGTGCCACCAGTGACCCAGGACAGGCCGCGGGGTATGGCTACACCTTC. Encoded protein: CATSDPGQAAGYGYTF. The genes are TRBV24-1 and TRBJ1-2; 7 nucleotides align to TRBD1. With V trimmed by 4 bases and J by 5 bases, 12 bases remained unmatched. CDR3 size: 16 residues. Germline V gene lookup returns CDR1 KGHDR and CDR2 SFDVKD.

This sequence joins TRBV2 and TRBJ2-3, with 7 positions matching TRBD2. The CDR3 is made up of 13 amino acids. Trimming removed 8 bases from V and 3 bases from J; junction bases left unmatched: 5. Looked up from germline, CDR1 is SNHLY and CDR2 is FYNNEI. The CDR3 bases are TGTGCCAGCGGGGAGGGCAGGACAGATACGCAGTATTTT. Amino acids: CASGEGRTDTQYF.

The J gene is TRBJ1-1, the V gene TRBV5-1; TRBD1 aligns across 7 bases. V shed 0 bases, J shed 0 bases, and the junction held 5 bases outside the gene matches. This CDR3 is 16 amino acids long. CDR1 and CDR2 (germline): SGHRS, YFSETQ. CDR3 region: CASSLAGTDVNTEAFF. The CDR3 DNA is TGCGCCAGCAGCTTGGCTGGGACAGATGTGAACACTGAAGCTTTCTTT.